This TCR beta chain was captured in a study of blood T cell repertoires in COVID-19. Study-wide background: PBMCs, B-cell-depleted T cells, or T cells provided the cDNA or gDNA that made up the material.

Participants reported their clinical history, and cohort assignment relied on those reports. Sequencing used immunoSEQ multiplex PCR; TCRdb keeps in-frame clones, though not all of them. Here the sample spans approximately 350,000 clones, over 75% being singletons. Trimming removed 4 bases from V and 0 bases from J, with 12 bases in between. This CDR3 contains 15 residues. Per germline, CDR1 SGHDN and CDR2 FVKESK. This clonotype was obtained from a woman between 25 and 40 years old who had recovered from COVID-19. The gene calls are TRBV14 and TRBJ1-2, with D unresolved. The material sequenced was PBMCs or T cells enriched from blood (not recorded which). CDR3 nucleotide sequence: TGTGCCAGCAGCCCCGTTGGAGGTACTAACTATGGCTACACCTTC. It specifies CASSPVGGTNYGYTF.